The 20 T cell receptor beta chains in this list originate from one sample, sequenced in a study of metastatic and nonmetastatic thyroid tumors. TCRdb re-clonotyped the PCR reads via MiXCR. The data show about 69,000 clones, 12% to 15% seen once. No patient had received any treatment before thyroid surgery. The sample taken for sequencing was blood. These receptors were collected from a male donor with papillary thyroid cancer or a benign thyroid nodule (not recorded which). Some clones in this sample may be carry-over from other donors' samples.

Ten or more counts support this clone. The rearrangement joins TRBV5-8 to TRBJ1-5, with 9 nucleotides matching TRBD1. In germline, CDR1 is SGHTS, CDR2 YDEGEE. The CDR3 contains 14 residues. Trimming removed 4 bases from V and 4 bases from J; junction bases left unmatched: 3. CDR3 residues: CASSAGTGNQPQHF. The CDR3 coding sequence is TGTGCCAGCAGCGCCGGGACAGGGAATCAGCCCCAGCATTTT.

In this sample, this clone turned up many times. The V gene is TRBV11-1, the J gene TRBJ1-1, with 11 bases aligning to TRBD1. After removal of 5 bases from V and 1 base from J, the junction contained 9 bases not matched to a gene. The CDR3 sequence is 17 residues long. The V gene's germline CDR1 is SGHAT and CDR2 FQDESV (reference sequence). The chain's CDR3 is CASSQPGQGARNTEAFF. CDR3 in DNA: TGTGCCAGCAGCCAGCCTGGACAGGGGGCTAGGAACACTGAAGCTTTCTTT.

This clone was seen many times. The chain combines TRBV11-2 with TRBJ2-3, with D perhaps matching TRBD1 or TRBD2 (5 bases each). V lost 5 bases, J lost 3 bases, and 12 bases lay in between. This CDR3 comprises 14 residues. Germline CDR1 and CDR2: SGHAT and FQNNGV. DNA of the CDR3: TGTGCCAGCAGCCACTGGGACCTTACAGATACGCAGTATTTT. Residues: CASSHWDLTDTQYF.

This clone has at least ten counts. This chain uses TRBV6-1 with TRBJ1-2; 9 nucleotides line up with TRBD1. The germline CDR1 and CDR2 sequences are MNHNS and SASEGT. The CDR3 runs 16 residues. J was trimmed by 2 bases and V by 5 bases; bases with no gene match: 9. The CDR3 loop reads CASSTPRTGVNYGYTF. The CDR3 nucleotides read TGTGCCAGCAGTACACCTCGGACAGGGGTGAACTATGGCTACACCTTC.

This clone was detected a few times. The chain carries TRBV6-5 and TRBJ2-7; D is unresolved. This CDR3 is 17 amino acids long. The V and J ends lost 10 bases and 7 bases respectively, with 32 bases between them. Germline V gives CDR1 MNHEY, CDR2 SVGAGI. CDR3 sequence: CAIRLMRYPTSNGEQYF. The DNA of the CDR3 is TGTGCCATCCGTTTGATGAGGTATCCTACGAGCAATGGGGAGCAGTACTTC.

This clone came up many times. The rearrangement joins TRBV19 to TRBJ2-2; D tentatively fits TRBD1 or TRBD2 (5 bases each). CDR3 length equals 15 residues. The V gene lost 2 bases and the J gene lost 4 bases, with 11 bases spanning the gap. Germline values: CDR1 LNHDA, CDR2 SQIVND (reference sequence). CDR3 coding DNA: TGTGCCAGTAGTATAACCGGGACGGCCACCGGGGAGCTGTTTTTT. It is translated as CASSITGTATGELFF.

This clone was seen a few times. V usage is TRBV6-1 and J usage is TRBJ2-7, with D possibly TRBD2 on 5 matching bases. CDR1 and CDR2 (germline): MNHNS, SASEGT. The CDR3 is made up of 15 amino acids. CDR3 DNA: TGCGCCGGCAGTGAACTTAGCTGGACTTCCTACGAGCAGTACGTC. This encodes CAGSELSWTSYEQYV.

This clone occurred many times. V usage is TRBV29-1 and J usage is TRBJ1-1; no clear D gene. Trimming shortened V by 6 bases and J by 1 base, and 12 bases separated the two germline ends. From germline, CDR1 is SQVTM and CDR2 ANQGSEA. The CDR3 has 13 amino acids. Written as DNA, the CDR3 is TGCAGCGTGCCAAGGGCCGCGAACACTGAAGCTTTCTTT. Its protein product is CSVPRAANTEAFF.

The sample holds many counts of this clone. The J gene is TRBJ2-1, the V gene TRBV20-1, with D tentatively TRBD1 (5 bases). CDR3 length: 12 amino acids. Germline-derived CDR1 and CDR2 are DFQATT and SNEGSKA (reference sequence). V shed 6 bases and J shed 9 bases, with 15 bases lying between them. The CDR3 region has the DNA TGCAGTGCCCAGAGCAGTCAGGGTGAGCAGTTCTTC. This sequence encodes CSAQSSQGEQFF.

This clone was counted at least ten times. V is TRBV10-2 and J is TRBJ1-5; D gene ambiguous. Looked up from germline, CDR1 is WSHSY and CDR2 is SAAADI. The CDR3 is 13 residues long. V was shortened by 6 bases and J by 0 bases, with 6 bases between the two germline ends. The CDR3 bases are TGCGCCAGCAGAGGAGGTAGCAATCAGCCCCAGCATTTT. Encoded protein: CASRGGSNQPQHF.

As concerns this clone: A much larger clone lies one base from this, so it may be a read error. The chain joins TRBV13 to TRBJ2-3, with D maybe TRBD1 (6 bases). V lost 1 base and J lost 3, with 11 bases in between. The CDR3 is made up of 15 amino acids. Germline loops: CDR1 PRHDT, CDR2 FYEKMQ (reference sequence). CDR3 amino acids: CASSLEGGWTDTQYF. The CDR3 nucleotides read TGTGCCAGCAGCTTAGAAGGGGGATGGACAGATACGCAGTATTTT.

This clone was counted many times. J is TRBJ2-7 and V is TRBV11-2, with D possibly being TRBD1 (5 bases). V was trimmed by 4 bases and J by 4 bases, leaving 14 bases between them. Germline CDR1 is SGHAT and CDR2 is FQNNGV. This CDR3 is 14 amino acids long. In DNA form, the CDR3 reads TGTGCCAGCAGCTACTCAGGGAAGGGTTACGAGCAGTACTTC. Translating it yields CASSYSGKGYEQYF.

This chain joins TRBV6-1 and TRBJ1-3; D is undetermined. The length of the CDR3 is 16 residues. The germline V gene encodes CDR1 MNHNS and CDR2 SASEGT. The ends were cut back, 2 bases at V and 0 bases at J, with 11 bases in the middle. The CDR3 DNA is TGTGCCAGCAGTGAACGCCTCCTGAGCTCTGGAAACACCATATATTTT. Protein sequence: CASSERLLSSGNTIYF.

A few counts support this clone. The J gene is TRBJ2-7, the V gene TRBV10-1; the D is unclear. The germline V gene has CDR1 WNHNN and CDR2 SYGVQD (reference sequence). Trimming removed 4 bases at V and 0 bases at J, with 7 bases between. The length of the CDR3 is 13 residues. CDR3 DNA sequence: TGCGCCAGCAGTGTTACGGACTCCTACGAGCAGTACTTC. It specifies CASSVTDSYEQYF.

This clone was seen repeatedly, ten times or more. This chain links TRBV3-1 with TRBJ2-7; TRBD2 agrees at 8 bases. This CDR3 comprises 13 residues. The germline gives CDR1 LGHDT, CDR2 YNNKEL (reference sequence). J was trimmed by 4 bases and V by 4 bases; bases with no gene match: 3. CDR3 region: CASSPGRGYEQYV. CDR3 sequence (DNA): TGTGCCAGCAGCCCCGGGAGGGGGTACGAGCAGTACGTC.

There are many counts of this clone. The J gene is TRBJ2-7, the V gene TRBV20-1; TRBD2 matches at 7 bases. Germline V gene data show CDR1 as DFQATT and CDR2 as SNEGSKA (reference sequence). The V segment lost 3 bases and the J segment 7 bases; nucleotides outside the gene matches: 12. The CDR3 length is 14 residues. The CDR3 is CSASPAGVLGEQYV. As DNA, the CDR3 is TGCAGTGCTAGTCCGGCGGGAGTTCTTGGGGAGCAGTACGTC.

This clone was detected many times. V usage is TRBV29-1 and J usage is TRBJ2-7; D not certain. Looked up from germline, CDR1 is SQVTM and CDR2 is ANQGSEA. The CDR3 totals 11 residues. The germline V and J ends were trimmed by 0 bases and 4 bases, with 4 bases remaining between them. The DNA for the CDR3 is TGCAGCGTTGAAGATAAGTACGAGCAGTACGTC. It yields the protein CSVEDKYEQYV.

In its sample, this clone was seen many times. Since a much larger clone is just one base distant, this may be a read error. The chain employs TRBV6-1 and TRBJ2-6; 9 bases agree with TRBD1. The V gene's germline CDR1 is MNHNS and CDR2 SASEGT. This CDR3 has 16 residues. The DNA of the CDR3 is TGCGCCAGCAGTGCGACAGGGGGGACTGGGGCCAACGTCCTGACTTTC. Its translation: CASSATGGTGANVLTF.

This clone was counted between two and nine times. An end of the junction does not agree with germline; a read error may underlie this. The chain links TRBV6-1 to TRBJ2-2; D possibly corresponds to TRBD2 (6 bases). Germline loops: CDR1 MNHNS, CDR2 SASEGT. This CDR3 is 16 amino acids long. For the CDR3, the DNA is TGTGCCATCAGTGACTCTCCTAGCGAGGACACCGGGGAGCTGTTTTTT. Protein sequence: CAISDSPSEDTGELFF.

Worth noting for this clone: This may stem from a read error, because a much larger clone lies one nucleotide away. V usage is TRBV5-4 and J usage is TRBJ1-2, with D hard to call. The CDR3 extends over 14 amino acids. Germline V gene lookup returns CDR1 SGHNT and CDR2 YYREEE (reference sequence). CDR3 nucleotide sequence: TGTGCCAGCATCTTGGATGGTAGGCCGGGGGGCTACACCTTC. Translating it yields CASILDGRPGGYTF.